The TCR beta chain under discussion was sequenced for a study of T cells expressing NK-cell markers. One entry per CDR3 protein, without DNA, is what TCRdb gives after re-calling the 5' RACE reads. The table lists approximately 150,000 distinct CDR3 sequences. Germline values: CDR1 WSHSY, CDR2 SAAADI. This CDR3 is built from 11 residues. The TCR comes from a woman aged 18-70 years in good health. Sequenced input: blood T cells: a sorted CD56 or NKG2C T cell subset, CD4+ or CD8+ T cells, or bulk PBMC T cells (not recorded which). The V call is TRBV10-2, the J call TRBJ2-1; TCRdb lists TRBD2, though no DNA is available to test this call. This chain's CDR3 is CASSEGGGQFF.